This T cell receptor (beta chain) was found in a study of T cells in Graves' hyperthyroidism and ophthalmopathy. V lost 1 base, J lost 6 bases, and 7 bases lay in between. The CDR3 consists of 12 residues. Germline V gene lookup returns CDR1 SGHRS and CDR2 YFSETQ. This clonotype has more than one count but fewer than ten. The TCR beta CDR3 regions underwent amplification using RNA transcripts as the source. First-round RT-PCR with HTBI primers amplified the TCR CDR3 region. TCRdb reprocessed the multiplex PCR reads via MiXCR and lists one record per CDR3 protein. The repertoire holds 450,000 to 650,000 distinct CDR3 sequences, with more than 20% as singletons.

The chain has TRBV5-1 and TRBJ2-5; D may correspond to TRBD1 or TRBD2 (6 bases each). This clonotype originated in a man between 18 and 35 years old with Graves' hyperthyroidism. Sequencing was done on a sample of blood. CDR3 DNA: TGCGCCAGCAGCTTGCGGGGGCAGACCCAGTACTTC. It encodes CASSLRGQTQYF.